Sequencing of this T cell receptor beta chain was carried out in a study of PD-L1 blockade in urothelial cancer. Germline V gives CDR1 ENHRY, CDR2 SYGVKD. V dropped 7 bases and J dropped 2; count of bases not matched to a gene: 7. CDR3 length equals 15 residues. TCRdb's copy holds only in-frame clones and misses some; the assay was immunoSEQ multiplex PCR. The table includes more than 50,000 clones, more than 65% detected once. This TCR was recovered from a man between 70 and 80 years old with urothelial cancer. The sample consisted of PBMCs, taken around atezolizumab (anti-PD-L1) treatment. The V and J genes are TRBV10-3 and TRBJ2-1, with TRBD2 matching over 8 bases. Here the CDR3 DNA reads TGTGCCATCATGGACGGGGGGGTACCCTACAATGAGCAGTTCTTC. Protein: CAIMDGGVPYNEQFF.